These 5 T cell receptor beta chains were sequenced from one sample in a study of T-cell reconstitution after alpha-beta-depleted transplantation in children. Unique molecular identifiers were incorporated when the TCRbeta library was constructed. TCRdb analysed the PCR reads with MiXCR anew, one entry per CDR3 protein. The data contain about 540,000 distinct CDR3 sequences, about 16% of them singletons. The sequenced sample was PBMCs from the stem cell graft donor, obtained from the stem cell graft. The receptors originated from a human donor who donated a stem cell graft to a child with acute lymphoblastic leukemia.

The V gene is TRBV12-3 or TRBV12-4, the J gene TRBJ1-1, with D hard to call. The CDR3 consists of 10 residues. Deletions cut 8 bases from V and 1 base from J, with 2 bases between. CDR3 region: CASENTEAFF. The CDR3 DNA follows: TGTGCCAGCGAGAACACTGAAGCTTTCTTT.

In this sample, this clonotype turned up a few times. This chain links TRBV5-1 with TRBJ2-7; 10 bases agree with TRBD2. Germline CDR1 is SGHRS and CDR2 is YFSETQ. V shed 1 base and J 4 bases; nucleotides not matched to a gene: 5. The CDR3 consists of 15 residues. CDR3 loop: CASSLMASGSYEQYF. CDR3 nucleotide sequence: TGCGCCAGCAGCTTGATGGCTAGCGGGAGTTACGAGCAGTACTTC. Drawing the rest from reference TRBV5-1 and TRBJ2-7, the complete variable domain is KAGVTQTPRYLIKTRGQQVTLSCSPISGHRSVSWYQQTPGQGLQFLFEYFSETQRNKGNFPGRFSGRQFSNSRSEMNVSTLELGDSALYLCASSLMASGSYEQYFGPGTRLTVT.

The V and J genes are TRBV5-1 and TRBJ2-7, with 10 bases lining up with TRBD2. The CDR3 spans 19 residues. CDR1 SGHRS and CDR2 YFSETQ come from the germline V gene. The V segment lost 4 bases and the J segment 7 bases; nucleotides outside the gene matches: 23. The DNA for the CDR3 is TGCGCCAGCAGCCAGACTGCGTTTTTGTTAGCGGGAGGAAGTTTGGAGCAGTACTTC. Protein sequence: CASSQTAFLLAGGSLEQYF.

J is TRBJ2-2 and V is TRBV27; a possible D gene is TRBD2 (6 bases). The CDR3 sequence is 15 residues long. V dropped 8 bases and J dropped 3 bases, with 16 bases sitting between them. Germline CDR1 is MNHEY and CDR2 is SMNVEV (reference sequence). CDR3 in DNA: TGTGCCAGCTGGGCCGGAGGGTCGTACACCGGGGAGCTGTTTTTT. Translation: CASWAGGSYTGELFF.

This clonotype came up many times. The V gene is TRBV10-3, the J gene TRBJ2-3; D gene uncertain. CDR3 length equals 16 residues. Per the germline V gene, CDR1 is ENHRY and CDR2 is SYGVKD. Trimming removed 0 bases at V and 4 bases at J, with 14 bases between. The CDR3 sequence: CAISESPDRAADTQYF. For the CDR3, the DNA is TGTGCCATCAGTGAGTCACCTGATAGGGCTGCAGATACGCAGTATTTT.